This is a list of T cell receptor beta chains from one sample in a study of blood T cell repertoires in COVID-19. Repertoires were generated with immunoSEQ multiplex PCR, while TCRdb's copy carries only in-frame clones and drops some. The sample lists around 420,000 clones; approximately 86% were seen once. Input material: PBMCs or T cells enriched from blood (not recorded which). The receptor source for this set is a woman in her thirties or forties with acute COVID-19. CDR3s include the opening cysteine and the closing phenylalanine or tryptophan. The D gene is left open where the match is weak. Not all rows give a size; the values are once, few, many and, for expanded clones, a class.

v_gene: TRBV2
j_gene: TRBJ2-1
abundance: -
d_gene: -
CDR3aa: CATRGFSYNEQFF
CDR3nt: TGTGCCACCCGGGGGTTCTCCTACAATGAGCAGTTCTTC

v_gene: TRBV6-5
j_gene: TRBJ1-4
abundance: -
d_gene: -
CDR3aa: CASSRTATNEKLFF
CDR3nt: TGTGCCAGCAGTCGGACAGCAACTAATGAAAAACTGTTTTTT

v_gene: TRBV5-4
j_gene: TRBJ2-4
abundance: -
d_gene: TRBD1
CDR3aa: CASSLGTGRNIQYF
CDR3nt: TGTGCCAGCAGCCTAGGGACAGGGAGGAACATTCAGTACTTC

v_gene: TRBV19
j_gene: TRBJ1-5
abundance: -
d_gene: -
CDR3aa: CASSVVHYSNQPQHF
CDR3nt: TGTGCCAGTAGTGTAGTACATTATAGCAATCAGCCCCAGCATTTT

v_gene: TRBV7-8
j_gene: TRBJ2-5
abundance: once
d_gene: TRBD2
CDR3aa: CASSSVRGVQETQYF
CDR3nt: TGTGCCAGCAGCTCAGTACGGGGGGTCCAAGAGACCCAGTACTTC

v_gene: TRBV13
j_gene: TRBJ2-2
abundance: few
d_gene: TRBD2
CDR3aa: CASSLGTSGGAGELFF
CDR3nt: TGTGCCAGCAGCTTAGGCACTAGCGGGGGCGCCGGGGAGCTGTTTTTT

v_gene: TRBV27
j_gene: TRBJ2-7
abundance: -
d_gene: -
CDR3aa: CASGNFYEQYF
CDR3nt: TGTGCCAGCGGCAATTTCTACGAGCAGTACTTC

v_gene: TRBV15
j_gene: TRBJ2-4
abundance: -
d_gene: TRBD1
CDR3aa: CATSRDWVRGHIQYF
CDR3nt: TGTGCCACCAGCAGAGATTGGGTCAGGGGGCACATTCAGTACTTC

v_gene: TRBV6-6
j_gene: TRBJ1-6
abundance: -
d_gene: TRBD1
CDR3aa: CASSYGGQGNSPLHF
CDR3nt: TGTGCCAGCAGTTACGGGGGACAGGGTAATTCACCCCTCCACTTT

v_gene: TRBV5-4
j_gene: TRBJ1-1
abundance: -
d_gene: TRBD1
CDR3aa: CASSPGQGGPGTEAFF
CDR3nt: TGTGCCAGCAGCCCCGGACAGGGTGGTCCGGGCACTGAAGCTTTCTTT

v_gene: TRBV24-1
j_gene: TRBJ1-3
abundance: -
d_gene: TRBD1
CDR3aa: CATSGRTGEAGNTIYF
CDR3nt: TGTGCCACCAGTGGAAGGACAGGGGAGGCTGGAAACACCATATATTTT

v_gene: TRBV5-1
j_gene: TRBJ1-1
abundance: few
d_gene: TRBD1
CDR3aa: CASSRQGANTEAFF
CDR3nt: TGCGCCAGCAGCCGACAGGGGGCTAACACTGAAGCTTTCTTT

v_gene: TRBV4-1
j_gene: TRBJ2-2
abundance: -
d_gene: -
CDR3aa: CASSQDGADTGELFF
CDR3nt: TGCGCCAGCAGCCAAGATGGGGCTGACACCGGGGAGCTGTTTTTT

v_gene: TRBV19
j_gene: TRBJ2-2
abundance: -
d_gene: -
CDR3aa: CATLLGPNTGELFF
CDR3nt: TGTGCCACCTTGCTCGGTCCGAACACCGGGGAGCTGTTTTTT

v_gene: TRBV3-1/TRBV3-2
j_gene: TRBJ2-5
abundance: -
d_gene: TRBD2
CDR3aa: CASSATSGVGETQYF
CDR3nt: TGTGCCAGCAGCGCGACTAGCGGGGTGGGTGAGACCCAGTACTTC

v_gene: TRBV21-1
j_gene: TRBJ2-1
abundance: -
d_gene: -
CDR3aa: CANWTGYNEQFF
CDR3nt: TGTGCCAACTGGACAGGGTACAATGAGCAGTTCTTC

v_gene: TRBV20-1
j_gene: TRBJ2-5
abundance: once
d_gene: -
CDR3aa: CSASYSRETQYF
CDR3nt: TGCAGTGCTAGTTATAGCCGAGAGACCCAGTACTTC

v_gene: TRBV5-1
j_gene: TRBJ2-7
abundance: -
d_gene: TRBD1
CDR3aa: CASSWVGQVTSEQYF
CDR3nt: TGCGCCAGCAGCTGGGTCGGACAGGTTACTTCCGAGCAGTACTTC

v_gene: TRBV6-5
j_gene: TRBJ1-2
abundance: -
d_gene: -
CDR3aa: CASSYYSNLNYGYTF
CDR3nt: TGTGCCAGCAGTTACTATTCCAACTTAAACTATGGCTACACCTTC

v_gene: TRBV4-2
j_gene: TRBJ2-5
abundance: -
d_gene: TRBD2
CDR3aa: CASSQGTSGGETQYF
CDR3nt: TGTGCCAGCAGCCAAGGGACTAGCGGGGGTGAGACCCAGTACTTC

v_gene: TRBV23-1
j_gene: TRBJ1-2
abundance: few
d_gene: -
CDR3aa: CASSHGGIGAYYGYTF
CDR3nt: TGCGCCAGCAGTCATGGGGGGATTGGGGCCTACTATGGCTACACCTTC

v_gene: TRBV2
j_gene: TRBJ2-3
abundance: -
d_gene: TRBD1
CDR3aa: CAGKSGTGRTDTQYF
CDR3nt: TGTGCCGGAAAATCCGGGACAGGGCGCACAGATACGCAGTATTTT

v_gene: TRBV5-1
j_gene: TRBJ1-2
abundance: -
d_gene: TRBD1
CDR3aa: CASSLGVGGQGITFYGYTF
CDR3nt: TGCGCCAGCAGCTTGGGAGTAGGGGGACAGGGAATTACCTTCTATGGCTACACCTTC

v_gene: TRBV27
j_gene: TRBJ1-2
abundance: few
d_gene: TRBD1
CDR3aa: CASSLSGGGGYGYTF
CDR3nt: TGTGCCAGCAGTTTATCTGGAGGGGGCGGCTATGGCTACACCTTC

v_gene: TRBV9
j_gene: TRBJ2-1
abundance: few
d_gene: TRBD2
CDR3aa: CASSAPGGASYNEQFF
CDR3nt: TGTGCCAGCAGCGCCCCCGGGGGGGCATCCTACAATGAGCAGTTCTTC

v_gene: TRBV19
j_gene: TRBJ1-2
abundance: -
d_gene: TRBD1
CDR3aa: CASSISPTGGYYGYTF
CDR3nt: TGTGCCAGTAGTATATCCCCGACAGGGGGCTACTATGGCTACACCTTC

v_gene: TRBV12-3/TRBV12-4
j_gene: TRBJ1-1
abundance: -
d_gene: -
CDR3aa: CASGQSEAFF
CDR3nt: TGTGCCTCCGGACAGAGTGAAGCTTTCTTT

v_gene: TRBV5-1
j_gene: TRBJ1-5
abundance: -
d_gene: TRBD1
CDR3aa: CASSFGTENQPQHF
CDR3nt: TGCGCCAGCAGCTTCGGGACAGAAAATCAGCCCCAGCATTTT

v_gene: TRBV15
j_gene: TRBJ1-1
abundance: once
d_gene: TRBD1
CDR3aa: CATSRDQTGGAFF
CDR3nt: TGTGCCACCAGCAGAGATCAGACAGGGGGAGCTTTCTTT

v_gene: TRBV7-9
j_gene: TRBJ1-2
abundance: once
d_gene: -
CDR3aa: CASSLKTGAFYGYTF
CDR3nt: TGTGCCAGCAGCTTAAAGACAGGAGCATTCTATGGCTACACCTTC

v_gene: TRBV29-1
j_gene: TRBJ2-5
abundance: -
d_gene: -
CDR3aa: CSVGSAIAGETQYF
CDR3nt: TGCAGCGTTGGGTCAGCCATTGCGGGGGAGACCCAGTACTTC

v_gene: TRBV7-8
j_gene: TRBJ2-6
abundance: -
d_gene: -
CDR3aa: CASSLQGAGANVLTF
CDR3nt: TGTGCCAGCAGCCTACAGGGCGCGGGGGCCAACGTCCTGACTTTC

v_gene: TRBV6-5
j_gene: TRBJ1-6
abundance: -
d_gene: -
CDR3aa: CASSYRRGNSPLHF
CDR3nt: TGTGCCAGCAGTTACCGCAGGGGTAATTCACCCCTCCACTTT

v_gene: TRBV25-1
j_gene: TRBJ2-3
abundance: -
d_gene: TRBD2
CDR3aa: CASSARLAGGSDTQYF
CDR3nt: TGTGCCAGCAGTGCAAGGCTAGCGGGGGGCTCAGATACGCAGTATTTT

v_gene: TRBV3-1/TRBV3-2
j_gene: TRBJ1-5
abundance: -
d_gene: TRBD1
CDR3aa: CASSQTAGGGNQPQHF
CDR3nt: TGTGCCAGCAGCCAAACTGCAGGGGGTGGCAATCAGCCCCAGCATTTT

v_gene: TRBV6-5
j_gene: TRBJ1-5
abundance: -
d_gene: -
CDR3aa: CASMVQYNQPQHF
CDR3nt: TGTGCCAGCATGGTGCAGTACAATCAGCCCCAGCATTTT

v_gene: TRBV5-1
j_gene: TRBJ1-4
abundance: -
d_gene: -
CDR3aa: CASSLSTGSNEKLFF
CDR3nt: TGCGCCAGCAGCTTGTCAACGGGGTCTAATGAAAAACTGTTTTTT

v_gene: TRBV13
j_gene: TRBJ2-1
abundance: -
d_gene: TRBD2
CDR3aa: CASSLRLAGVYNEQFF
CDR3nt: TGTGCCAGCAGCCTAAGACTAGCGGGGGTCTACAATGAGCAGTTCTTC

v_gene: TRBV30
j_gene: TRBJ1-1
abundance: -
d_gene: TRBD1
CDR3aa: CAWTGGMNTEAFF
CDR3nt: TGTGCCTGGACAGGGGGAATGAACACTGAAGCTTTCTTT

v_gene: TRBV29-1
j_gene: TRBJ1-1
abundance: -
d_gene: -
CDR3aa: CSVGRRNTEAFF
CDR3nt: TGCAGCGTTGGAAGGAGGAACACTGAAGCTTTCTTT

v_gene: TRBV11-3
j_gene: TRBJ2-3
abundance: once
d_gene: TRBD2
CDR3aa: CASSEGTSGGAGADTQYF
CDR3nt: TGTGCCAGCAGCGAAGGGACTAGCGGGGGGGCCGGGGCAGATACGCAGTATTTT

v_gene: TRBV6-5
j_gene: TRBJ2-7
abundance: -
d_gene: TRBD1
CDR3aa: CASRILQGDYEQYF
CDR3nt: TGTGCCAGCAGAATTTTACAGGGGGATTACGAGCAGTACTTC

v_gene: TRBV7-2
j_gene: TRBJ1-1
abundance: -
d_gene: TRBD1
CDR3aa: CASGQVIGTEAFF
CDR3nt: TGTGCCAGCGGACAGGTCATTGGCACTGAAGCTTTCTTT

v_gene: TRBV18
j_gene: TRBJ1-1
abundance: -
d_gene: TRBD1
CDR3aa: CASSPASPGQRIPNTEAFF
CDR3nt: TGTGCCAGCTCACCCGCATCACCGGGACAGCGAATACCGAACACTGAAGCTTTCTTT

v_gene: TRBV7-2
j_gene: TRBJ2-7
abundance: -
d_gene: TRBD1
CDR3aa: CASSLALVNRGSPYEQYF
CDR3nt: TGTGCCAGCAGCTTAGCATTAGTAAACAGGGGATCCCCCTACGAGCAGTACTTC

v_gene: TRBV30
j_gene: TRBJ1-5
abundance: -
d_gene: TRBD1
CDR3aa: CAWSQPTGGAGQPQHF
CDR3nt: TGTGCCTGGAGTCAACCGACAGGGGGCGCGGGTCAGCCCCAGCATTTT

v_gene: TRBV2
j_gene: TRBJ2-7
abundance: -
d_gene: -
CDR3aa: CASSEPAGPYEQYF
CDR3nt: TGTGCCAGCAGTGAGCCCGCGGGACCTTACGAGCAGTACTTC

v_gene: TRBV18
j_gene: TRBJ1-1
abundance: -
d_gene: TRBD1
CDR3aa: CASSQSGDRVSTEAFF
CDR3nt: TGTGCCAGCTCACAGAGCGGGGACAGGGTATCGACTGAAGCTTTCTTT

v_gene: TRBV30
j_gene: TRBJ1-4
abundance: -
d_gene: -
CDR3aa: CAWRWGQGEKLFF
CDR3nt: TGTGCCTGGAGATGGGGGCAAGGAGAAAAACTGTTTTTT

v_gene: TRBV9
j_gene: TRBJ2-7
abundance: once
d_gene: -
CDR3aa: CASSARSGVAEQYF
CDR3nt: TGTGCCAGCAGCGCTCGGTCCGGGGTTGCCGAGCAGTACTTC

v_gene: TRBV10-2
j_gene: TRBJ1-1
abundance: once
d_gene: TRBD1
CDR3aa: CASKLPGTGGSEAFF
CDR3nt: TGCGCCAGCAAACTCCCCGGGACAGGGGGCTCTGAAGCTTTCTTT

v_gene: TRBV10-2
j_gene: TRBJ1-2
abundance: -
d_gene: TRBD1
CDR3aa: CASSDSRDRDGYTF
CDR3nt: TGCGCCAGCAGCGACTCCCGGGACAGGGACGGCTACACCTTC

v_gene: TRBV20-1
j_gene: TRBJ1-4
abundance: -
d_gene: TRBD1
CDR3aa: CSASRQGATNEKLFF
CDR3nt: TGCAGTGCTAGTCGACAGGGTGCAACTAATGAAAAACTGTTTTTT

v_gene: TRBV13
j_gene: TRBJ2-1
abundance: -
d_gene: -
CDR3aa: CASTNDTDYNEQFF
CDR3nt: TGTGCCAGCACCAATGACACCGACTACAATGAGCAGTTCTTC

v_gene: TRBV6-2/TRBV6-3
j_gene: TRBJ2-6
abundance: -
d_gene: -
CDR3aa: CASSLAGANVLTF
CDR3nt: TGTGCCAGCAGTCTCGCTGGGGCCAACGTCCTGACTTTC

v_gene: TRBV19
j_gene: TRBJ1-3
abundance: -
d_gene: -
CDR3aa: CASRRNTIYF
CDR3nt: TGTGCCAGTAGGAGGAACACCATATATTTT

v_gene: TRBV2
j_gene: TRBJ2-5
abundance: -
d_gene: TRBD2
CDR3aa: CASSEKTSGGARGETQYF
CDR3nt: TGTGCCAGCAGTGAAAAGACTAGCGGGGGCGCACGGGGAGAGACCCAGTACTTC

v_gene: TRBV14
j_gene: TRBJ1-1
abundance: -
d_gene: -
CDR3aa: CASSQEGRRTEAFF
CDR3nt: TGTGCCAGCAGCCAAGAAGGAAGGCGGACTGAAGCTTTCTTT

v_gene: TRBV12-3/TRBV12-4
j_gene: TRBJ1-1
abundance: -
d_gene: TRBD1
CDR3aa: CASIDRVVTEAFF
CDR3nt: TGTGCCAGCATCGACAGGGTGGTGACTGAAGCTTTCTTT